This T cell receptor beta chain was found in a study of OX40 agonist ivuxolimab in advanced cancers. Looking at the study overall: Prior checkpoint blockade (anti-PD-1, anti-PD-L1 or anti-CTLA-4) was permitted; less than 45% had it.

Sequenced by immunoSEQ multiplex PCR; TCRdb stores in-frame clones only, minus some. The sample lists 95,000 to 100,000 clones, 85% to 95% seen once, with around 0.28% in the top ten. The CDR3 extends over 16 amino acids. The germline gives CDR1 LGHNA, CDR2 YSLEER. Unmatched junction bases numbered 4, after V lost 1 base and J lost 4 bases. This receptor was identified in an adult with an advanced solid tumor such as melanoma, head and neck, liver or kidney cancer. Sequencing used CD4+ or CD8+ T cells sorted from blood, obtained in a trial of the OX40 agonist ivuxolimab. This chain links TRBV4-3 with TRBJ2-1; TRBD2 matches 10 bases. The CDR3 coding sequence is TGCGCCAGCAGCCAAGGGAGGACTAGCGGTTACAATGAGCAGTTCTTC. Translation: CASSQGRTSGYNEQFF.